The 25 T cell receptor beta chains below come from one sample, sequenced in a study of blood T cell repertoires in COVID-19 (dated by TCRdb to between 2020 and 2021). The method behind the library was the immunoSEQ multiplex PCR assay. Imported from immuneACCESS, the table was reduced by TCRdb to in-frame sequences with V and J called. These copies leave out some clones; in studies compared against another copy, an unresolved V gene accounts for under half, and the cause of the remainder is not known. This sample holds 250,000 to 350,000 clones; roughly 88% were observed only once. 0.87% of the sample is in the top ten clones. The sequenced sample was peripheral blood. Source of these receptors: a human donor with COVID-19, enrolled during active disease. The donor label of this sample is uncertain.

In this sample, this clone turned up once. J is TRBJ1-5 and V is TRBV4-1, with 7 bases identical to TRBD1. This CDR3 has 17 residues. Germline lookup yields CDR1 MGHRA and CDR2 YSYEKL. J lost 0 bases, V lost 0 bases, and 5 bases had no gene match. CDR3 DNA: TGCGCCAGCAGCCAAGATCGGACAGGCTCTAGCAATCAGCCCCAGCATTTT. The encoded protein is CASSQDRTGSSNQPQHF.

The chain has TRBV6-1 and TRBJ1-2, with TRBD1 matching over 7 bases. Germline loops: CDR1 MNHNS, CDR2 SASEGT. J was trimmed by 8 bases and V by 2 bases; bases with no gene match: 14. The CDR3 is made up of 16 amino acids. As DNA, the CDR3 is TGTGCCAGCAGTGAACTCCCCTATGAGGACAGGTGGGGCTACACCTTC. Residues: CASSELPYEDRWGYTF.

This chain uses TRBV12-2 with TRBJ2-1; the table's D call, TRBD2, was not checked against the DNA. TRBV12-2 is given as a pseudogene. This CDR3 is built from 18 residues. CDR3 region: CASRLAPSGTSGTHEQFF. The DNA of the CDR3 is TGTGCAAGTCGCTTAGCTCCGTCCGGGACTAGCGGGACCCATGAGCAGTTCTTC.

The V gene is TRBV28, the J gene TRBJ1-5; 9 positions match TRBD1. The CDR3 is 16 amino acids. V lost 6 bases and J lost 5; bases outside the gene matches: 11. CDR1 MDHEN and CDR2 SYDVKM come from the germline V gene. CDR3 sequence reads: CASRITGGNGDQPQHF. As DNA, the CDR3 is TGTGCCAGCAGGATAACAGGGGGCAATGGTGATCAGCCCCAGCATTTT.

V usage is TRBV4-1 and J usage is TRBJ2-7; 12 bases align to TRBD2. In germline, CDR1 is MGHRA, CDR2 YSYEKL. CDR3 size: 16 residues. J gave up 0 bases and V 8 bases, and 8 bases lay outside the gene matches. The CDR3 region has the DNA TGCGCCAGCCGACGGACTAGCGGGACTAACTCCTACGAGCAGTACTTC. Translating it yields CASRRTSGTNSYEQYF.

This clone was seen more than once but under ten times. The chain couples TRBV18 to TRBJ2-1; 7 bases match TRBD2. V trimming: 5 bases; J trimming: 0 bases; junction bases outside the gene matches: 4. Germline-derived CDR1 and CDR2 are KGHSH and LQKENI. This CDR3 is 15 amino acids long. For the CDR3, the DNA is TGTGCCAGCTCAACACGGGAGGCCTCCTACAATGAGCAGTTCTTC. Translation gives CASSTREASYNEQFF.

The chain couples TRBV10-3 to TRBJ2-5; 7 positions match TRBD1. This CDR3 has 15 amino acids. The V segment lost 6 bases and the J segment 0 bases; nucleotides outside the gene matches: 7. Germline V gene lookup returns CDR1 ENHRY and CDR2 SYGVKD. CDR3 coding DNA: TGTGCCATCAGCGCCGGGACAGACGACCAAGAGACCCAGTACTTC. This translates into CAISAGTDDQETQYF.

The chain couples TRBV11-1 to TRBJ2-3; no clear D. The CDR3 contains 14 residues. Germline lookup yields CDR1 SGHAT and CDR2 FQDESV (reference sequence). Trimming cost V 1 base and J 4 bases, with 9 bases left between them. CDR3 sequence (DNA): TGTGCCAGCAGCTTAGGTAGCCGGGCAGATACGCAGTATTTT. Amino acid sequence: CASSLGSRADTQYF.

This sequence joins TRBV9 and TRBJ2-1; 7 nucleotides line up with TRBD2. V lost 0 bases, J lost 1 base, and 4 bases stayed unmatched. The CDR3 is 16 residues long. Germline CDR1 is SGDLS and CDR2 is YYNGEE. CDR3 in DNA: TGTGCCAGCAGCGTAGAGGCTAGCGGTTCCTACAATGAGCAGTTCTTC. Its translation is CASSVEASGSYNEQFF.

The chain links TRBV15 to TRBJ1-1; 7 nucleotides align to TRBD1. The germline V gene encodes CDR1 LNHNV and CDR2 YYDKDF (reference sequence). The CDR3 has 15 amino acids. V shed 0 bases and J 5 bases; nucleotides not matched to a gene: 6. The CDR3, as DNA: TGTGCCACCAGCAGAGATCCGGCAGGGGGGACTGAAGCTTTCTTT. Translated: CATSRDPAGGTEAFF.

The CDR3 protein is CASSVDRGHNQPQHF. The CDR3 nucleotides are TGTGCCAGCAGCGTCGACAGGGGGCACAATCAGCCCCAGCATTTT. The chain uses TRBV5-4 and TRBJ1-5; 10 nucleotides line up with TRBD1. Germline V lookup: CDR1 SGHNT, CDR2 YYREEE (reference sequence). J was trimmed by 3 bases and V by 4 bases; bases with no gene match: 4. CDR3 size: 15 residues. Full variable domain (remainder filled in from reference TRBV5-4 and TRBJ1-5): ETGVTQSPTHLIKTRGQQVTLRCSSQSGHNTVSWYQQALGQGPQFIFQYYREEENGRGNFPPRFSGLQFPNYSSELNVNALELDDSALYLCASSVDRGHNQPQHFGDGTRLSIL.

Concerning this clone: An end of the junction does not agree with germline; a read error may underlie this. The rearrangement uses TRBV29-1 and TRBJ2-7; perhaps TRBD2 as D (6 bases). This CDR3 contains 13 residues. CDR1 SQVTM and CDR2 ANQGSEA come from the germline V gene. The CDR3 DNA is TGCAGCGCACTAGCTGCGAACTCCCACGAGCAGTACTTC. Encoded protein: CSALAANSHEQYF.

This rearrangement joins TRBV19 to TRBJ1-5; tentatively, D is TRBD1 (6 bases). Germline V gives CDR1 LNHDA, CDR2 SQIVND (reference sequence). Trimming took 7 bases from V and 5 from J, leaving 12 bases between them. The CDR3 is 13 amino acids. CDR3: CASNQRTDQPQHF. The DNA for the CDR3 is TGTGCCAGTAACCAGAGGACAGATCAGCCCCAGCATTTT.

This chain links TRBV7-3 with TRBJ2-3; TRBD2 matches 8 bases. Germline values: CDR1 SGHTA, CDR2 FQGTGA. This CDR3 comprises 16 residues. The junction had 7 bases not matched to a gene; V was cut back by 5 bases and J by 0 bases. This chain's CDR3 is CASSPRLASSTDTQYF. The CDR3 coding sequence is TGTGCCAGCAGCCCGCGACTAGCGTCTAGCACAGATACGCAGTATTTT.

This clone was counted only a few times. The rearrangement uses TRBV5-1 and TRBJ2-3; a possible D gene is TRBD2 (6 bases). This CDR3 region has 15 residues. Trimming removed 4 bases at V and 2 bases at J, with 14 bases between. In germline, CDR1 is SGHRS, CDR2 YFSETQ. The CDR3 DNA reads as TGCGCCAGCAGCCCGGGGGACTCTAACACAGATACGCAGTATTTT. This sequence encodes CASSPGDSNTDTQYF.

V is TRBV7-2 and J is TRBJ2-3; a possible D gene is TRBD2 (6 bases). The CDR3 totals 13 residues. The germline V gene encodes CDR1 SGHTA and CDR2 FQGNSA. V gave up 5 bases and J gave up 11 bases, with 17 bases separating them. The DNA for the CDR3 is TGTGCCAGCAGCCAGATAGGCCGACTAGGGCAGTATTTT. Its translation is CASSQIGRLGQYF. The full variable domain, rest sourced from reference TRBV7-2 and TRBJ2-3, is GAGVSQSPSNKVTEKGKDVELRCDPISGHTALYWYRQSLGQGLEFLIYFQGNSAPDKSGLPSDRFSAERTGGSVSTLTIQRTQQEDSAVYLCASSQIGRLGQYFGPGTRLTVL.

The chain has TRBV9 and TRBJ2-1; TRBD2 matches 9 bases. The CDR3 has 17 amino acids. V lost 0 bases, J lost 3 bases, and 7 bases stayed unmatched. The germline V gene has CDR1 SGDLS and CDR2 YYNGEE. The CDR3 DNA reads TGTGCCAGCAGCGTAGTCCCGGCGGGAGGGGGCTACAATGAGCAGTTCTTC. Protein product: CASSVVPAGGGYNEQFF.

V gene TRBV6-4 combines with J gene TRBJ2-5; D is perhaps TRBD1 (5 bases). Germline V gene sequence: CDR1 MRHNA, CDR2 SNTAGT. The CDR3 spans 14 residues. V lost 3 bases to trimming and J lost 7 bases, with 15 bases between them. The CDR3 bases are TGTGCCAGCAGTGAATCCCTGGGAACAGGGACCCAGTACTTC. This gives the protein CASSESLGTGTQYF.

This chain joins TRBV5-4 and TRBJ2-1; D is uncertain. Trimming took 4 bases from V and 9 from J, leaving 17 bases between them. Germline assignment: CDR1 SGHNT and CDR2 YYREEE (reference sequence). CDR3 length: 14 residues. The DNA for the CDR3 is TGTGCCAGCAGCCCCTCGACTCCGTATGGTGAGCAGTTCTTC. Protein product: CASSPSTPYGEQFF.

This clone was detected many times. The chain carries TRBV28 and TRBJ1-2; maybe TRBD1 (6 bases). V shed 2 bases and J shed 8 bases, with 12 bases lying between them. There are 13 residues in the CDR3. Germline CDR1 MDHEN, CDR2 SYDVKM. CDR3 in amino acids: CASSLGGGGGYTF. The CDR3 nucleotides are TGTGCCAGCAGTTTAGGGGGCGGCGGGGGCTACACCTTC.

This chain uses TRBV30 with TRBJ2-1; 7 bases fit TRBD2. CDR3 length equals 14 residues. The junction had 15 bases not matched to a gene; V was cut back by 8 bases and J by 8 bases. Germline V gives CDR1 GTSNPN, CDR2 SVGIG (reference sequence). DNA of the CDR3: TGTGCCCTAGGGAGGGGATGGCCCAGGGATGAGCAGTTCTTC. It is translated as CALGRGWPRDEQFF.

This sequence joins TRBV28 and TRBJ1-5; D perhaps matches TRBD1 (6 bases). The V end lost 3 bases, the J end lost 2 bases, and 14 bases lay between the germline ends. This CDR3 is built from 16 residues. Germline-derived CDR1 and CDR2 are MDHEN and SYDVKM. The CDR3 loop is CASSFWNRVGNQPQHF. The CDR3 bases are TGTGCCAGCAGTTTTTGGAACAGGGTGGGCAATCAGCCCCAGCATTTT.

In its sample, this clone was seen once. The chain recombines TRBV29-1 with TRBJ2-7, with 9 bases matching TRBD1. The V gene's germline CDR1 is SQVTM and CDR2 ANQGSEA. This CDR3 is built from 16 residues. Unmatched junction bases numbered 15, after V lost 6 bases and J lost 3 bases. The CDR3 sequence: CSVISGQGMLDYEQYF. DNA for the CDR3: TGCAGCGTCATTTCGGGACAGGGAATGCTAGACTACGAGCAGTACTTC.

Only a few counts were recorded for this clone. The junction differs from germline at one of its ends, possibly a read error. The rearrangement joins TRBV7-7 to TRBJ2-1; TRBD2 agrees at 13 bases. This CDR3 is built from 15 residues. CDR1 is SSHAT and CDR2 is FNYEAQ in the germline V gene (reference sequence). As DNA, the CDR3 is TGTGCTAGCAGCTCAGGACTAGCGGGAGACAATGAGCAGTTCTTC. As protein: CASSSGLAGDNEQFF.

The rearrangement uses TRBV18 and TRBJ2-1; 7 positions agree with TRBD2. From germline, CDR1 is KGHSH and CDR2 LQKENI. This CDR3 is 13 amino acids long. V lost 4 bases and J lost 7; bases outside the gene matches: 4. The CDR3 DNA reads TGTGCCAGCTCACATGGGGGGGAGAATGAGCAGTTCTTC. Its translation: CASSHGGENEQFF. The full variable domain, with the rest looked up from reference TRBV18 and TRBJ2-1, is NAGVMQNPRHLVRRRGQEARLRCSPMKGHSHVYWYRQLPEEGLKFMVYLQKENIIDESGMPKERFSAEFPKEGPSILRIQQVVRGDSAAYFCASSHGGENEQFFGPGTRLTVL.